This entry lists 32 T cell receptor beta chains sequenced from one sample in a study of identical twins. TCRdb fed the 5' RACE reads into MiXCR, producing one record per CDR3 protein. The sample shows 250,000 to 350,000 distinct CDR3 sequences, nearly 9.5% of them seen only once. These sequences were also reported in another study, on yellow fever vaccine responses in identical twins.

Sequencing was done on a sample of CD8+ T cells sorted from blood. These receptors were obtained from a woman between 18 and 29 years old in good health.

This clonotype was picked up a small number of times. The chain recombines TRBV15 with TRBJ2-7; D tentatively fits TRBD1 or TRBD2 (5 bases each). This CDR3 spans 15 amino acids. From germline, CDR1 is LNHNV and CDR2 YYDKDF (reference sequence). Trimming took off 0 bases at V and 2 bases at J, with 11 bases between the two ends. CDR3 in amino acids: CATSRDGTLPYEQYF. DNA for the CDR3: TGTGCCACCAGCAGAGATGGGACCCTACCCTACGAGCAGTACTTC.

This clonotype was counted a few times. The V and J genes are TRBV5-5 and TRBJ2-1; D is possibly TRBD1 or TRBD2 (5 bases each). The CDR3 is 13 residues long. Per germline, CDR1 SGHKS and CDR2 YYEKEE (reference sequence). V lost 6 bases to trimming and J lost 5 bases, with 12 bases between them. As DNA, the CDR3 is TGTGCCAGCACCTCAGGGACGAACAATGAGCAGTTCTTC. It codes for CASTSGTNNEQFF.

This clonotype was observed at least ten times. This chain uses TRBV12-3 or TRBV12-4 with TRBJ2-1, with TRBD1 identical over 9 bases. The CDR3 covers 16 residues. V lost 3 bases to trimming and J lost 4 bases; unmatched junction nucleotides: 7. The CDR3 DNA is TGTGCCAGCAGTTTCCAGCGACAGGGGGAATACAATGAGCAGTTCTTC. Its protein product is CASSFQRQGEYNEQFF.

This chain's CDR3 is CASSPAGLPYEQYF. CDR3 nucleotides: TGTGCCAGCAGCCCGGCGGGACTTCCCTACGAGCAGTACTTC. This rearrangement joins TRBV13 to TRBJ2-7, with D possibly TRBD2 on 6 matching bases. This CDR3 is 14 amino acids long. Germline CDR1 is PRHDT and CDR2 is FYEKMQ (reference sequence). The V end lost 5 bases, the J end lost 2 bases, and 13 bases lay between the germline ends.

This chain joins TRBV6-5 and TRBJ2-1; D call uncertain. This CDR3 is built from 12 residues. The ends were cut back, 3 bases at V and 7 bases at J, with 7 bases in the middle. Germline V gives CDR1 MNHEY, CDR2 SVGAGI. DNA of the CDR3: TGTGCCAGCAGTTATGGGGAAAATGAGCAGTTCTTC. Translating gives CASSYGENEQFF.

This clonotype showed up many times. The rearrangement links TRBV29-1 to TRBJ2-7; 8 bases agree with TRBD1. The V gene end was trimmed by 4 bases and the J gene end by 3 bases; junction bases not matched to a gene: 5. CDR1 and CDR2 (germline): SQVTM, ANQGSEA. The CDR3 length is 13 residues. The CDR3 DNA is TGCAGCGTTGCTCAGGGGGCCAACTACGAGCAGTACTTC. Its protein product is CSVAQGANYEQYF.

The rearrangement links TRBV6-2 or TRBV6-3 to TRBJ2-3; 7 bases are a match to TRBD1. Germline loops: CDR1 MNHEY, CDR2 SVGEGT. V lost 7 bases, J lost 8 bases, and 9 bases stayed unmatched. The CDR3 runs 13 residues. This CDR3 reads CASKPTGAGTQYF. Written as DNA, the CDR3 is TGTGCCAGCAAACCCACAGGGGCAGGTACGCAGTATTTT.

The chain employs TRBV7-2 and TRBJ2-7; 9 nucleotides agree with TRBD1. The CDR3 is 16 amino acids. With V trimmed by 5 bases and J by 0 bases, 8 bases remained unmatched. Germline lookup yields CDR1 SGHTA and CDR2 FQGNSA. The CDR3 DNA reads TGTGCCAGCAGCCCGGCCGGGGGACAGGGCTCCTACGAGCAGTACTTC. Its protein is CASSPAGGQGSYEQYF.

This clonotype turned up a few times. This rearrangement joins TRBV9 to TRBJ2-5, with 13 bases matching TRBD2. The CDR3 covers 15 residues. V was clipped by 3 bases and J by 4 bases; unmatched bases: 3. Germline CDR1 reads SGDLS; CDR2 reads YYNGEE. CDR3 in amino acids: CASSDTSGGGETQYF. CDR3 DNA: TGTGCCAGCAGCGATACTAGCGGGGGGGGAGAGACCCAGTACTTC.

This CDR3 is CASAPWAEETQYF. The CDR3 DNA reads TGTGCCAGCGCCCCATGGGCAGAAGAGACCCAGTACTTC. This chain joins TRBV6-1 and TRBJ2-5; D uncertain. Trimming cost V 8 bases and J 3 bases, with 13 bases left between them. The V gene's germline CDR1 is MNHNS and CDR2 SASEGT. The CDR3 is 13 amino acids.

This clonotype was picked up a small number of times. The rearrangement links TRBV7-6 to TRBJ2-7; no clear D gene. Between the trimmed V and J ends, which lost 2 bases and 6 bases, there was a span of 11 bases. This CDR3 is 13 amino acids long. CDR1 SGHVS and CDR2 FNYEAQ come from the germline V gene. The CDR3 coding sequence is TGTGCCAGCAGCTTACAGGTTCTGGGCGAGCAGTACTTC. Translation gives CASSLQVLGEQYF.

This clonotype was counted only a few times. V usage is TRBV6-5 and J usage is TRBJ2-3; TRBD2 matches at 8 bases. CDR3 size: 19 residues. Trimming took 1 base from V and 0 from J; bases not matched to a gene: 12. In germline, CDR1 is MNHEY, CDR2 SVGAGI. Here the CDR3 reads CASSYYGTRDPISTDTQYF. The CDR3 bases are TGTGCCAGCAGTTACTATGGGACTAGGGATCCGATTAGCACAGATACGCAGTATTTT.

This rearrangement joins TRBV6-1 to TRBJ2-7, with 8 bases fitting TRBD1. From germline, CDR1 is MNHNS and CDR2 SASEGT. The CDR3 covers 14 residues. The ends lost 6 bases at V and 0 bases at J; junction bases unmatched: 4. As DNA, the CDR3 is TGTGCCAGCAGCGGACAGGGTCTCTCCTACGAGCAGTACTTC. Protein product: CASSGQGLSYEQYF.

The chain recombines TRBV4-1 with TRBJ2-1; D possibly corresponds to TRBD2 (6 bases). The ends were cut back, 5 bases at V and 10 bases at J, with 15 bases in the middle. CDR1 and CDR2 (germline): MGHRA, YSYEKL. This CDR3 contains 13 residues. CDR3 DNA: TGCGCCAGCAGCAGGGCTACTGGGGGGGAGCAGTTCTTC. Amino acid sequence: CASSRATGGEQFF.

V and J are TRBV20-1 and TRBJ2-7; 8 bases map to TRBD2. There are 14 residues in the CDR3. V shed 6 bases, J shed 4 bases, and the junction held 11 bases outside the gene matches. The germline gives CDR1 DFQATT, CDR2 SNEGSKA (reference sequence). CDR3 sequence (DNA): TGCAGTGCCCTCCGGCCGGGACTAGTTTACGAGCAGTACTTC. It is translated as CSALRPGLVYEQYF.

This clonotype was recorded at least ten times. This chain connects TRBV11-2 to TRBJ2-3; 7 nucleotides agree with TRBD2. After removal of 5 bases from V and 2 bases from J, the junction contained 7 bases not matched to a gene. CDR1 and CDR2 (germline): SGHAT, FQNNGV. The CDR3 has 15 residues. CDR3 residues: CASSLLRGSTDTQYF. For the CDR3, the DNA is TGTGCCAGCAGCCTCTTGCGGGGGTCCACAGATACGCAGTATTTT.

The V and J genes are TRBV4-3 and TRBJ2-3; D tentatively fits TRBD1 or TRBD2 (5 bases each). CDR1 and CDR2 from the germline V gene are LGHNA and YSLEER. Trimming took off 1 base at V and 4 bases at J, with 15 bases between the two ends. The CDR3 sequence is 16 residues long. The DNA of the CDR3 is TGCGCCAGCAGCCAAGGGACAATGGGGGAATCAGATACGCAGTATTTT. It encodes CASSQGTMGESDTQYF.

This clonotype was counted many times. The CDR3 bases are TGCGCCAGCAGTGGGACAGCGAACACCGGGGAGCTGTTTTTT. Its protein product is CASSGTANTGELFF. The V call is TRBV10-2, the J call TRBJ2-2; a weak D match, TRBD1 (6 bases). The CDR3 runs to 14 residues. Trimming left V 4 bases short and J 0 bases short, with 6 bases between. CDR1 is WSHSY, CDR2 SAAADI, per germline.

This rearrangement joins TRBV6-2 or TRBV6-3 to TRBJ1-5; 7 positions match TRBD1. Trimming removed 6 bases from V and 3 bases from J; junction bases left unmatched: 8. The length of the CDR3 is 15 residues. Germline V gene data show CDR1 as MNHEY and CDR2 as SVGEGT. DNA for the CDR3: TGTGCCAGCAGCCTTTACAGGGGCGACAATCAGCCCCAGCATTTT. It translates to CASSLYRGDNQPQHF.

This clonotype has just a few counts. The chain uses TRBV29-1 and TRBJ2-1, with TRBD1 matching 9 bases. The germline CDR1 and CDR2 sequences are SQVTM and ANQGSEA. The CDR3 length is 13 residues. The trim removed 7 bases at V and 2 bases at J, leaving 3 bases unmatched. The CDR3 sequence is CSGWTGAYNEQFF. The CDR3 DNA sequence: TGCAGCGGGTGGACAGGGGCCTACAATGAGCAGTTCTTC.

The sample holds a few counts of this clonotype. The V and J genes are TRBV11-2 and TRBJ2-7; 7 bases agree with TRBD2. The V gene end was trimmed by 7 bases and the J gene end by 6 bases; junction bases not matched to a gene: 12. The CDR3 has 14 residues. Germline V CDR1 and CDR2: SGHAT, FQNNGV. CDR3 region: CASTMTGGGLEQYF. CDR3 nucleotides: TGTGCCAGCACCATGACGGGGGGAGGGCTCGAGCAGTACTTC.

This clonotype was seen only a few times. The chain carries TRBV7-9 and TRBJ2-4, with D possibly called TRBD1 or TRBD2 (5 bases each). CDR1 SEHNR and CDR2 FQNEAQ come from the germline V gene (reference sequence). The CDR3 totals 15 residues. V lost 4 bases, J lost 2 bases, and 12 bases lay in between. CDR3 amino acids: CASSYGDQTKNIQYF. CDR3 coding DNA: TGTGCCAGCAGCTACGGGGACCAGACCAAAAACATTCAGTACTTC.

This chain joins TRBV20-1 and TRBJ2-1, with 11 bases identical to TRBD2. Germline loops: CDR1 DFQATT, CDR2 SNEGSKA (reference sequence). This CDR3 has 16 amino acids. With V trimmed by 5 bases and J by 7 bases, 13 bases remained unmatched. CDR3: CSAFPFSGGAGNEQFF. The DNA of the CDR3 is TGCAGTGCTTTTCCCTTTAGCGGGGGGGCAGGTAATGAGCAGTTCTTC.

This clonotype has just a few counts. The CDR3 sequence is CASSLTGRSYNEQFF. The CDR3 region has the DNA TGTGCCAGCAGTCTTACAGGGCGATCGTACAATGAGCAGTTCTTC. The V gene is TRBV6-2 or TRBV6-3, the J gene TRBJ2-1; perhaps TRBD1 as D (6 bases). The CDR3 is 15 residues long. From germline, CDR1 is MNHEY and CDR2 SVGEGT. The V end was cut by 5 bases, the J end by 4 bases, with 15 bases between.

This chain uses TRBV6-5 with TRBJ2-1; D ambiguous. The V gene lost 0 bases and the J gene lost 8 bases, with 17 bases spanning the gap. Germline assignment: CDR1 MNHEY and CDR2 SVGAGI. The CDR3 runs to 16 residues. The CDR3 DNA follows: TGTGCCAGCAGTTACTCGCTCAAATCCCAAAGGGATGAGCAGTTCTTC. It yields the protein CASSYSLKSQRDEQFF.

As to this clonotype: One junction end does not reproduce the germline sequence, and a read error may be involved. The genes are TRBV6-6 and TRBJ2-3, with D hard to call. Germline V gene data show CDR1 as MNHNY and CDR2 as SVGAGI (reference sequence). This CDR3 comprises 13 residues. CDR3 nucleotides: TGTGCCAGCAATTACTCGCCAGCAGATACGCAGTATTTT. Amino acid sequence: CASNYSPADTQYF.

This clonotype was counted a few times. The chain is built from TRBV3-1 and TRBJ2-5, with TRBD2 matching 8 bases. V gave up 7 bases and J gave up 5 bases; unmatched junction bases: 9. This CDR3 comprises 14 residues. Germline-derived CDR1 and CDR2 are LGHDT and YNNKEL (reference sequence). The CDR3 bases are TGTGCCAGCACCTTCGGACTAGCTGGGGAGACCCAGTACTTC. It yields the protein CASTFGLAGETQYF.

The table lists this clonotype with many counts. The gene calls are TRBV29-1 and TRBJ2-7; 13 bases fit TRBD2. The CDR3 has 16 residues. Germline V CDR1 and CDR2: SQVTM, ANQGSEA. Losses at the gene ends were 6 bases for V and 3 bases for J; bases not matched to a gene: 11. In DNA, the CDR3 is TGCAGCGTCGAAATAGACGGGACTAGCGGGGACTACGAGCAGTACTTC. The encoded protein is CSVEIDGTSGDYEQYF.

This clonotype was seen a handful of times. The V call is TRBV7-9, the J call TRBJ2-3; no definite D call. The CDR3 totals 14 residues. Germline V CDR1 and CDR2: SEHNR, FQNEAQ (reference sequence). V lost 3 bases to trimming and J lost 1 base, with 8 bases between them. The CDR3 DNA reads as TGTGCCAGCAGCTTCGGCGTCGGCACAGATACGCAGTATTTT. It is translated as CASSFGVGTDTQYF.

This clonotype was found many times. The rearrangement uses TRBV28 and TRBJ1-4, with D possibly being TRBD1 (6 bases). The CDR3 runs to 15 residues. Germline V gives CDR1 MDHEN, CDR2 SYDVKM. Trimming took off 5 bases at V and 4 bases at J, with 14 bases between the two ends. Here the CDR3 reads CASSPWGPYNEKLFF. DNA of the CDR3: TGTGCCAGCAGTCCCTGGGGGCCCTATAATGAAAAACTGTTTTTT.

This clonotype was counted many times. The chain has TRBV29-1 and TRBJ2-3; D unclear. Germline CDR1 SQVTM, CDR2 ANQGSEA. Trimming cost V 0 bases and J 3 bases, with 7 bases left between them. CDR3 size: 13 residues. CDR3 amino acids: CSVEDPRTDTQYF. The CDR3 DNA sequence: TGCAGCGTTGAAGATCCACGGACAGATACGCAGTATTTT.

CDR3: CASSPPGYGDTGELFF. CDR3 coding DNA: TGTGCCAGCTCACCTCCCGGATACGGCGACACCGGGGAGCTGTTTTTT. The chain is built from TRBV18 and TRBJ2-2; D gene unclear. Germline-derived CDR1 and CDR2 are KGHSH and LQKENI. Trimming removed 3 bases at V and 3 bases at J, with 14 bases between. This CDR3 region has 16 residues.